The 17 T cell receptor beta chains presented below share a single source sample, sequenced in a study of blood T cells in healthy people across ages. Sample-barcoded 5' priming and a J-beta primer mix drove a second PCR of roughly 7 to 11 cycles. TCRdb used MiXCR to reprocess the 5' RACE reads, holding one entry per CDR3 protein. This table has about 570,000 distinct CDR3 sequences, roughly 28% appearing once. Source material: blood. These receptors originate from a woman in her 70s in good health.

The V and J genes are TRBV29-1 and TRBJ2-4; D may correspond to TRBD1 or TRBD2 (5 bases each). V lost 0 bases to trimming and J lost 3 bases, with 12 bases between them. Germline CDR1 and CDR2: SQVTM and ANQGSEA. CDR3 size: 15 residues. DNA of the CDR3: TGCAGCGTTGAAGAGAGGGGCAGACTCAAAAACATTCAGTACTTC. This translates into CSVEERGRLKNIQYF.

The chain is built from TRBV29-1 and TRBJ2-5; D call uncertain. Per germline, CDR1 SQVTM and CDR2 ANQGSEA. The CDR3 spans 11 residues. CDR3 protein: CCIGIQETQYF. CDR3 coding DNA: TGCTGTATAGGGATTCAAGAGACCCAGTACTTC.

This clonotype came up a few times. The chain combines TRBV24-1 with TRBJ2-5; tentatively, D is TRBD2 (5 bases). This CDR3 spans 14 amino acids. V lost 4 bases, J lost 3 bases, and 11 bases lay in between. Germline CDR1 KGHDR, CDR2 SFDVKD. The CDR3 coding sequence is TGTGCCACCAGTGACGCCGGACTCAAAGAGACCCAGTACTTC. Translating it yields CATSDAGLKETQYF.

The table lists this clonotype with a few counts. This chain connects TRBV29-1 to TRBJ1-2; D is undetermined. CDR1 is SQVTM, CDR2 ANQGSEA, per germline. The CDR3 consists of 13 residues. Trimming stripped 1 base from V and 8 bases from J, with 14 bases between. CDR3 protein: CSVEALRRIGYTF. CDR3 DNA sequence: TGCAGCGTTGAAGCTCTTAGGAGAATCGGCTACACCTTC.

The chain uses TRBV2 and TRBJ2-2; 9 bases line up with TRBD1. The junction had 8 bases not matched to a gene; V was cut back by 7 bases and J by 8 bases. The CDR3 sequence is 14 residues long. Germline CDR1 is SNHLY and CDR2 is FYNNEI. CDR3: CASNGQGMTGELFF. CDR3 DNA: TGTGCCAGCAATGGACAGGGGATGACTGGGGAGCTGTTTTTT.

This clonotype was picked up a small number of times. This sequence joins TRBV3-1 and TRBJ2-5, with 12 positions matching TRBD2. This CDR3 comprises 16 residues. Germline CDR1 is LGHDT and CDR2 is YNNKEL (reference sequence). V gave up 1 base and J gave up 5 bases; unmatched junction bases: 5. The CDR3 region is CASSQGRLAGAETQYF. DNA for the CDR3: TGTGCCAGCAGCCAAGGGAGACTAGCGGGGGCGGAGACCCAGTACTTC.

Points on this clonotype: A read error may account for a junction end that differs from germline. V usage is TRBV25-1 and J usage is TRBJ2-1, with D possibly called TRBD1 or TRBD2 (5 bases each). CDR3 length equals 12 residues. The germline V gene has CDR1 MGHDK and CDR2 SYGVNS. The CDR3, as DNA: TGTGCCGGCAGTTTAGGGACGGCGCACACGTACTTC. Amino acids: CAGSLGTAHTYF.

The rearrangement uses TRBV12-3 or TRBV12-4 and TRBJ1-4; D perhaps matches TRBD1 (6 bases). The V end was cut by 7 bases, the J end by 6 bases, with 21 bases between. The CDR3 covers 16 residues. The CDR3 coding sequence is TGTGCCAGCACCGAGTCGGGGGGCCCCTCAGATGAAAAACTGTTTTTT. Translation: CASTESGGPSDEKLFF.

The CDR3 DNA sequence: TGTGCCATCAGTGATAAGCGTAATGAGCAGTTCTTC. Protein: CAISDKRNEQFF. This chain uses TRBV10-3 with TRBJ2-1, with unresolved D. This CDR3 spans 12 amino acids. Between the trimmed V and J ends, which lost 3 bases and 7 bases, there was a span of 7 bases. Germline lookup yields CDR1 ENHRY and CDR2 SYGVKD.

The gene calls are TRBV2 and TRBJ1-2; D is undetermined. The CDR3 is 13 amino acids. The germline gives CDR1 SNHLY, CDR2 FYNNEI. Trimming cost V 3 bases and J 3 bases, with 8 bases left between them. The CDR3 protein is CASSESEYYGYTF. The CDR3 nucleotides are TGTGCCAGCAGTGAGTCGGAGTACTATGGCTACACCTTC.

The genes are TRBV4-1 and TRBJ2-7; 15 positions match TRBD2. V dropped 4 bases and J dropped 2; count of bases not matched to a gene: 3. The germline V gene has CDR1 MGHRA and CDR2 YSYEKL. CDR3 size: 16 residues. In DNA form, the CDR3 reads TGCGCCAGCAGCCCAAGGACTAGCGGGGGGGCCTACGAGCAGTACTTC. It translates to CASSPRTSGGAYEQYF.

This clonotype has more than one count but fewer than ten. The chain combines TRBV30 with TRBJ2-3; D ambiguous. This CDR3 comprises 11 residues. Germline assignment: CDR1 GTSNPN and CDR2 SVGIG (reference sequence). The V gene lost 4 bases and the J gene lost 4 bases, with 6 bases spanning the gap. The CDR3 coding sequence is TGTGCCTGGACCTGGGCAGATACGCAGTATTTT. Translation gives CAWTWADTQYF.

This clonotype has a handful of counts. The chain couples TRBV28 to TRBJ1-6, with 7 nucleotides matching TRBD1. The CDR3 length is 15 residues. V was pared by 8 bases and J by 0 bases, with 4 bases of the junction left unmatched. The germline V gene encodes CDR1 MDHEN and CDR2 SYDVKM. The DNA for the CDR3 is TGTGCCAGCCAGACAGGGAGCTCCTATAATTCACCCCTCCACTTT. Its translation: CASQTGSSYNSPLHF.

The chain employs TRBV7-3 and TRBJ1-4; D ambiguous. The germline gives CDR1 SGHTA, CDR2 FQGTGA. With 5 bases removed from V and 8 bases from J, the gap between germline ends came to 12 bases. The CDR3 has 13 amino acids. CDR3 loop: CASSRSVGEKLFF. DNA for the CDR3: TGTGCCAGCAGCCGATCGGTAGGCGAAAAACTGTTTTTT. The full variable domain, in which reference TRBV7-3 and TRBJ1-4 provide the parts outside the CDR3, is GAGVSQTPSNKVTEKGKYVELRCDPISGHTALYWYRQSLGQGPEFLIYFQGTGAADDSGLPNDRFFAVRPEGSVSTLKIQRTERGDSAVYLCASSRSVGEKLFFGSGTQLSVL.

The chain couples TRBV20-1 to TRBJ1-5, with 7 bases matching TRBD1. CDR1 DFQATT and CDR2 SNEGSKA come from the germline V gene (reference sequence). V dropped 8 bases and J dropped 9; count of bases not matched to a gene: 13. The CDR3 is made up of 13 amino acids. Written as DNA, the CDR3 is TGCAGTCCCCGACAGGGCCTTTCGGGGCCCCAGCATTTT. This sequence encodes CSPRQGLSGPQHF.

The V and J genes are TRBV2 and TRBJ2-6; 8 positions match TRBD2. The germline V gene has CDR1 SNHLY and CDR2 FYNNEI. V was pared by 7 bases and J by 1 base, with 6 bases of the junction left unmatched. This CDR3 spans 16 amino acids. The CDR3 DNA is TGTGCCAGCACTCTAGCGGGCAATTCTGGGGCCAACGTCCTGACTTTC. Encoded protein: CASTLAGNSGANVLTF.

Concerning this clonotype: At one of its ends the junction is not consistent with the germline gene, which may arise from a read error. This rearrangement joins TRBV5-6 to TRBJ1-2; D not resolved. The length of the CDR3 is 13 residues. Looked up from germline, CDR1 is SGHDT and CDR2 is YYEEEE. The CDR3 here is CASSRWEETGCTF. The DNA of the CDR3 is TGTGCCAGCAGCCGCTGGGAAGAAACTGGCTGCACCTTC.